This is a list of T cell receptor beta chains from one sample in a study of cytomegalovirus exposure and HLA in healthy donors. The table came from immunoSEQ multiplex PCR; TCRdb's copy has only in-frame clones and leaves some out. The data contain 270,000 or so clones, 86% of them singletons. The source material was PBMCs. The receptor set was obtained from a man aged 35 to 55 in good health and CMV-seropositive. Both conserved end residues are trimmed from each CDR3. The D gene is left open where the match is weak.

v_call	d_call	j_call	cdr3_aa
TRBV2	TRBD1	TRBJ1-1	ASSLQGDTEAF
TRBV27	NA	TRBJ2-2	ASRSPAGELF
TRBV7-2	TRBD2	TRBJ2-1	ASSFEAGGYEQF
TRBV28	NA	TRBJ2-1	ASRPPGKYNEQF
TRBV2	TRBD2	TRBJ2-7	ASSELGGSYEQY
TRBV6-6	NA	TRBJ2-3	ASSYVLAPDTQY
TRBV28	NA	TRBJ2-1	ASSPPYRGGSYNEQF
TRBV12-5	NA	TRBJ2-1	ASGLSPTSEQF
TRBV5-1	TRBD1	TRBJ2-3	ASSPGTGGTDTQY
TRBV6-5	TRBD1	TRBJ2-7	ASRRDRAQEQY
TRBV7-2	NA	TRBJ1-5	ASSLNGQGPQH
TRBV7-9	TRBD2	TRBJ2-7	ASSLSISGGTSSYEQY
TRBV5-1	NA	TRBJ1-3	ASGPGDSGNTIY
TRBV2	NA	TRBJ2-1	ASSEWREF
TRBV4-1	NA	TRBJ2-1	ASSQEQGYNEQF
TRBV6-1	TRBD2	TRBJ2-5	ASSEELASETQY
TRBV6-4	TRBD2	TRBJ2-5	ASSGLAGEKTQY
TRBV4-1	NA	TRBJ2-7	ASSPSARSSYEQY
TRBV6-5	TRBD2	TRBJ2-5	ASSWTSGRAYETQY
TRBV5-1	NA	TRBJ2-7	ASSLVAGSHEQY
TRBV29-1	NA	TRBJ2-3	SVDLTATDTQY
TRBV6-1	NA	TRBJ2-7	ASSEYGRDEQY
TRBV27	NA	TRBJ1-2	ASSFARTGYGYT
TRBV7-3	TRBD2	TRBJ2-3	ASSPGLAGVRTDTQY
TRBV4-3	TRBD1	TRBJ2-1	ASSQTGGAGNEQF
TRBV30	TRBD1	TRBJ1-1	AWRQGNTEAF
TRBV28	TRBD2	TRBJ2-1	ASSSLLAGGHEQF
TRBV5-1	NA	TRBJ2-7	ASSLYPSYEQY
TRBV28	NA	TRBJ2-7	ASSVGAPEQY
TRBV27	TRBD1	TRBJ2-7	ASSDRGRIYEQY
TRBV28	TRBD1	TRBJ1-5	ASSPGQGGNQPQH
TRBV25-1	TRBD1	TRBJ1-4	ASSDDRGQEKLF
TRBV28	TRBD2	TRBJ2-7	ASSPTTSGFSYEQY
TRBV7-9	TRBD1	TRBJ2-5	ASSGNLAQGARETQY
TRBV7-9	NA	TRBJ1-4	ASSGGREGKLF
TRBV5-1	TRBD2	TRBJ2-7	ASSLLAGDYEQY
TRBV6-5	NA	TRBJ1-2	ASSYSSGFWGYT
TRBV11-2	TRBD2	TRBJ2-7	ASSWDYPNSYEQY
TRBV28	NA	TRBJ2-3	ASSPRRRTDTQY
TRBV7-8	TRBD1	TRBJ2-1	ASSLADLGQGFFDEQF
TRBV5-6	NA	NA	ASSLAGRFSYEQY
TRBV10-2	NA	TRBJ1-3	ASSVPGGPGNTIY
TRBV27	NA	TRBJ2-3	ASSLGTLTDTQY
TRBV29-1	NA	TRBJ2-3	SVEPGLPADTQY
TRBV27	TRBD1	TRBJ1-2	ASSFGQGAFDGYT
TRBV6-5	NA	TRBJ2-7	ATALYRAGEQY
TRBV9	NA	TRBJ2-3	ASSLRTGKGTQY
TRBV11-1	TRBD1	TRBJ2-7	ASSPHGGTGSYEQY
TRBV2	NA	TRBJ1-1	ASSKRGGMNTEAF